These 18 T cell receptor beta chains were sequenced from one sample in a study of blood T cell repertoires in COVID-19. Profiling relied on immunoSEQ multiplex PCR, and the TCRdb table lists in-frame clones only, not all of them. The profile covers 250,000 or so clones, with over 65% appearing a single time and more than 2.5% taken by the ten largest. Sequencing input: peripheral blood. The receptors come from an elderly woman with acute or convalescent COVID-19.

The chain links TRBV6-6 to TRBJ2-1, with unresolved D. The germline V and J ends were trimmed by 2 bases and 0 bases, with 8 bases remaining between them. The CDR3 is 15 amino acids. Germline CDR1 MNHNY, CDR2 SVGAGI (reference sequence). This chain's CDR3 is CASSYELGSYNEQFF. The CDR3, as DNA: TGTGCCAGCAGTTACGAGCTTGGCTCCTACAATGAGCAGTTCTTC.

The chain couples TRBV7-2 to TRBJ2-1; TRBD2 is a possible D gene (5 bases). Trimming took 1 base from V and 7 from J, leaving 11 bases between them. The CDR3 is 14 amino acids. Germline V gene sequence: CDR1 SGHTA, CDR2 FQGNSA. This CDR3 reads CASSLGRLANEQFF. Written as DNA, the CDR3 is TGTGCCAGCAGCTTAGGGAGGCTAGCAAATGAGCAGTTCTTC.

The chain combines TRBV12-5 with TRBJ2-7, with 7 bases fitting TRBD1. V shed 10 bases and J 1 base; nucleotides not matched to a gene: 7. Germline CDR1 is LGHNT and CDR2 is FRNRAP. This CDR3 region has 13 residues. The CDR3 loop is CANSQGLSYEQYF. DNA for the CDR3: TGTGCTAACTCACAGGGGTTGTCCTACGAGCAGTACTTC.

V is TRBV3-1 (or the pseudogene TRBV3-2) and J is TRBJ1-1; D perhaps matches TRBD1 (6 bases). Per germline, CDR1 LGHDT and CDR2 YNNKEL (reference sequence). CDR3 length: 13 amino acids. The ends were cut back, 1 base at V and 7 bases at J, with 10 bases in the middle. CDR3 protein: CASSQGSRGEAFF. For the CDR3, the DNA is TGTGCCAGCAGCCAAGGAAGCAGGGGTGAAGCTTTCTTT.

The chain joins TRBV6-1 to TRBJ1-5, with D uncertain. CDR1 is MNHNS and CDR2 is SASEGT in the germline V gene. The CDR3 loop spans 17 amino acids. V shed 3 bases and J shed 2 bases, with 17 bases lying between them. The CDR3 sequence: CASSDFPGQSRNQPQHF. The CDR3 nucleotides are TGTGCCAGCAGTGACTTCCCGGGTCAGAGCCGCAATCAGCCCCAGCATTTT.

The chain has TRBV18 and TRBJ2-7, with TRBD2 identical over 8 bases. V shed 3 bases and J 3 bases; nucleotides not matched to a gene: 7. CDR1 and CDR2 from the germline V gene are KGHSH and LQKENI. This CDR3 is built from 15 residues. The CDR3 spells CASSPRRGASYEQYF. CDR3 coding DNA: TGTGCCAGCTCACCGCGGCGGGGGGCGAGCTACGAGCAGTACTTC.

The genes are TRBV10-2 and TRBJ2-7, with D possibly TRBD2 on 7 matching bases. The V and J ends lost 8 bases and 7 bases respectively, with 18 bases between them. The germline gives CDR1 WSHSY, CDR2 SAAADI. The CDR3 has 13 residues. The CDR3, as DNA: TGCGCCAGCGGGAGGGGGGGGGACCCTGAGCAGTACTTC. This encodes CASGRGGDPEQYF.

The chain has TRBV7-9 and TRBJ1-2; D is ambiguous. Per germline, CDR1 SEHNR and CDR2 FQNEAQ (reference sequence). The CDR3 loop spans 15 amino acids. The V end was cut by 0 bases, the J end by 5 bases, with 13 bases between. The CDR3 here is CASSLADLNFYGYTF. As DNA, the CDR3 is TGTGCCAGCAGCTTAGCTGATCTAAACTTTTATGGCTACACCTTC.

This chain uses TRBV7-2 with TRBJ1-2; unclear D gene. Per germline, CDR1 SGHTA and CDR2 FQGNSA. Trimming stripped 2 bases from V and 4 bases from J, with 11 bases between. The CDR3 length is 14 residues. The DNA of the CDR3 is TGTGCCAGCAGCTTACATGGGCAGTCCTATGGCTACACCTTC. This translates into CASSLHGQSYGYTF.

The chain uses TRBV5-1 and TRBJ1-6; no clear D gene. CDR1 is SGHRS and CDR2 is YFSETQ in the germline V gene. The CDR3 has 15 residues. The V end lost 0 bases, the J end lost 8 bases, and 12 bases lay between the germline ends. CDR3 bases: TGCGCCAGCAGCTTGGCCGGGTTGAGTTATTCACCCCTCCACTTT. It yields the protein CASSLAGLSYSPLHF.

V usage is TRBV10-3 and J usage is TRBJ2-7, with TRBD1 identical over 8 bases. The J segment lost 3 bases and the V segment lost 2 bases, leaving 0 bases of the junction unmatched. Per the germline V gene, CDR1 is ENHRY and CDR2 is SYGVKD. CDR3 length: 13 residues. CDR3 protein: CAISEGTGYEQYF. Written as DNA, the CDR3 is TGTGCCATCAGTGAGGGGACAGGCTACGAGCAGTACTTC.

This clone was seen a single time. The CDR3, as DNA: TGTGCCAGCTCATCAACAGGGGGCACAGATACGCAGTATTTT. Translated: CASSSTGGTDTQYF. This chain joins TRBV18 and TRBJ2-3; 7 bases agree with TRBD1. Germline assignment: CDR1 KGHSH and CDR2 LQKENI. The CDR3 extends over 14 amino acids. Trimming at V came to 5 bases and at J to 1 base, leaving 3 bases not matched to a gene.

Only a few counts were recorded for this clone. V and J are TRBV19 and TRBJ2-5; 8 nucleotides line up with TRBD1. This CDR3 comprises 14 residues. The V gene's germline CDR1 is LNHDA and CDR2 SQIVND (reference sequence). V shed 6 bases and J 4 bases; nucleotides not matched to a gene: 7. DNA of the CDR3: TGTGCCAGTAGGGCAGGGGGCATAGGAGAGACCCAGTACTTC. Protein sequence: CASRAGGIGETQYF.

The J gene is TRBJ1-1, the V gene TRBV10-3; the D gene is possibly TRBD1 (6 bases). Germline values: CDR1 ENHRY, CDR2 SYGVKD. CDR3 length: 13 residues. V lost 3 bases and J lost 1, with 6 bases in between. DNA of the CDR3: TGTGCCATCAGTGAACAGGGGAACACTGAAGCTTTCTTT. Amino acids: CAISEQGNTEAFF.

The chain joins TRBV5-5 to TRBJ2-5, with D uncertain. The CDR3 is 13 residues long. The V end was cut by 5 bases, the J end by 5 bases, with 13 bases between. The germline gives CDR1 SGHKS, CDR2 YYEKEE (reference sequence). The CDR3 region has the DNA TGTGCCAGCAGTCTTAACGACGGGGAGACCCAGTACTTC. Translation: CASSLNDGETQYF. The entire variable domain, with the rest obtained from reference TRBV5-5 and TRBJ2-5, is as follows: DAGVTQSPTHLIKTRGQQVTLRCSPISGHKSVSWYQQVLGQGPQFIFQYYEKEERGRGNFPDRFSARQFPNYSSELNVNALLLGDSALYLCASSLNDGETQYFGPGTRLLVL.

This rearrangement joins TRBV13 to TRBJ1-1; maybe TRBD1 (5 bases). The V gene lost 0 bases and the J gene lost 0 bases, with 8 bases spanning the gap. Germline values: CDR1 PRHDT, CDR2 FYEKMQ (reference sequence). This CDR3 is 15 amino acids long. CDR3 nucleotide sequence: TGTGCCAGCAGCTTAGGTCAGGGTATGAACACTGAAGCTTTCTTT. This translates into CASSLGQGMNTEAFF.

The J gene is TRBJ1-1, the V gene TRBV5-4, with D possibly being TRBD1 (6 bases). Germline V lookup: CDR1 SGHNT, CDR2 YYREEE (reference sequence). The CDR3 extends over 14 amino acids. V was trimmed by 5 bases and J by 3 bases, leaving 14 bases between them. The CDR3 bases are TGTGCCAGCAGGAGGGACACCTGGGACACTGAAGCTTTCTTT. This gives the protein CASRRDTWDTEAFF.

This chain joins TRBV5-1 and TRBJ1-2; 8 positions match TRBD1. The CDR3 covers 16 residues. CDR1 is SGHRS and CDR2 is YFSETQ in the germline V gene. V trimming: 4 bases; J trimming: 4 bases; junction bases outside the gene matches: 12. The CDR3 nucleotides are TGCGCCAGCAGCCCGGCGCTGGGGACAGGATTCTATGGCTACACCTTC. It encodes CASSPALGTGFYGYTF.